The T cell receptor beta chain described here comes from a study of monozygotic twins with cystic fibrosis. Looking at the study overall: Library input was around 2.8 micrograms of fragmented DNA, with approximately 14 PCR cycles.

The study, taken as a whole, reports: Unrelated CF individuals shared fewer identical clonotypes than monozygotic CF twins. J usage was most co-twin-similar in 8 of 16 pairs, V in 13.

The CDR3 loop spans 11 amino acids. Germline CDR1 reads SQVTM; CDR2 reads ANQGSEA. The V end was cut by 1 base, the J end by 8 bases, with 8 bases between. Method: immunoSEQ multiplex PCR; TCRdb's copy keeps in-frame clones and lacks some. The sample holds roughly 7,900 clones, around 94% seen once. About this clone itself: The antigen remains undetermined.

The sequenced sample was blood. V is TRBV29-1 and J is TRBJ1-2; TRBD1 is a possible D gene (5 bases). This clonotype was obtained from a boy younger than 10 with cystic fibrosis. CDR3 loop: CSVEAGVGYTF. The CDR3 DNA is TGCAGCGTTGAAGCGGGGGTCGGCTACACCTTC. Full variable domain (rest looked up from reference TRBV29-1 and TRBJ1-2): SAVISQKPSRDICQRGTSLTIQCQVDSQVTMMFWYRQQPGQSLTLIATANQGSEATYESGFVIDKFPISRPNLTFSTLTVSNMSPEDSSIYLCSVEAGVGYTFGSGTRLTVV.